The text below deals with one T cell receptor (beta chain). In its sample, this clonotype was seen a few times. Its target antigen remains unknown. The record has no base qualities; no much larger clone is one base away. Trimming removed 8 bases from V and 5 bases from J, leaving 10 bases between the germline ends. CDR1 and CDR2 are read off the germline V gene as ENHRY and SYGVKD. The CDR3 numbers 12 residues from cysteine through phenylalanine. The only DNA kept is the CDR3, 36 bases in frame from the first base. The source of the sample is a study of blood T cells in healthy people across ages (dated by TCRdb to the mid-2010s). Study-level background: In model experiments, template switching captured about one uniquely barcoded TCR beta cDNA molecule for every two T cells. The study measured age-related changes in TCR beta repertoire diversity using deep sequencing normalized with unique cDNA molecular identifiers. The donors were split into four age groups: young (average 16 years), middle-aged (roughly 40), aged (more than 55) and long-lived (roughly 80). Two additional independent replicas of 1 million unique cDNA reads from the same blood draw were analyzed for two donors (one aged 18 to 29 and one aged 80 or older).

Study-level results and caveats: Estimates of total diversity based on one million sequenced T cells were regarded as lower bounds and as underestimates. Compared with the aged group, more naive CD4+ T cells, fewer expanded clones and increased TCR diversity were shown by the long-lived group, suggesting age selection. A strong correlation was found between observed TCR beta diversity and the percentage of naive T cells measured by flow cytometry. The CMV infection status of donors was not known, potentially confounding age-related changes in expanded clonotypes. Observed TCR beta diversity per million T cells fell roughly linearly with age, and a significant reduction was already apparent by age roughly 41. Conclusive comparison of naive and antigen-experienced compartments was prevented by the profiling of bulk unsorted PBMCs.

Libraries were constructed by 5' RACE. This sample was sequenced with an Illumina HiSeq 2500. A second roughly 6 to 12 cycle PCR used a sample-barcoded 5' primer and a J-beta primer mix. A unique molecular identifier was introduced onto each TCR beta cDNA molecule by a template-switch 5' adaptor carrying 12 random nucleotides. At least 2.5 million CDR3-containing paired-end reads were obtained from each sample. The Mint cDNA synthesis kit, primed by a TRBC-specific oligonucleotide, was used to synthesize first-strand cDNA from all RNA. Following uracil-DNA glycosylase treatment, all cDNA underwent a first 18-cycle PCR with the universal primers M1SS and BC2_uni_R. The authors' analysis ran thus. Each sample was normalized by randomly selecting 1 million high-quality reads, each carrying a distinct molecular identifier. Reads sharing molecular identifiers were discarded rather than binned into consensus sequences. MiTCR, set to a Q25 quality threshold and the strictest error-elimination algorithm, was used for CDR3 identification, clonotype clustering and error correction. A nonparametric unseen species model with Euler transformation was used to estimate a lower bound on total TCR beta diversity. The public reads were reprocessed in TCRdb via fastp at Q25 and MiXCR, keeping in-frame beta chains. For every CDR3 protein sequence, its rows merge into one entry that carries the most common genes and DNA. The V and J calls shown here were made by TCRdb, not taken from the authors' results. This sample is represented by roughly 800,000 distinct CDR3 sequences; more than 25% of them were singletons. Of the sample, less than 3.5% falls within the top ten clones.

Donors were 40 or so systemically healthy Caucasian individuals from Russia aged roughly 6 to 90 years. Roughly 10 milliliters of peripheral blood were drawn from each donor into EDTA-treated Vacutainer tubes. Ficoll-Paque density-gradient centrifugation was used to isolate PBMCs, with at least 6.5 million obtained per sample. Total RNA, at least 6 micrograms per sample, was extracted from PBMCs with Trizol reagent. For every donor, flow cytometry on a PBMC aliquot measured the percentage of naive CD45RAhigh/CD27high T cells. Separately, the same data were catalogued under a study of T cells of mothers and their children. In that second paper, the authors write: The donors were nine systemically healthy Caucasian individuals, made up of three mothers and their six children. cDNA synthesis used all of the extracted RNA, with around 1.5 ug of RNA in each 15 ul reaction. In the second PCR, sample barcodes and 2-4 random nucleotides were introduced via the M1S primer. More than 9 million TCR beta CDR3 reads were obtained from each mother, and roughly 3.1 million reads were obtained from each child. In both related and unrelated pairs, thymic selection shapes the output of TCR recombination in a similar way, with inherited differences having only a minor effect. Normalized repertoire overlap in related mother-child pairs was always slightly higher than in unrelated mother-child pairs, but the difference was never significant. No persistent microchimeric T cell clones were detected, at a sensitivity of around 97 clones per million clonotypes. Deep NGS was used in the study to compare the TCR beta repertoires of mothers and children and to look for features that separate related mother-child pairs from unrelated individuals. Mothers averaged roughly 40 +/- 4 years of age and children averaged around 10 +/- 4 years. After adapter ligation was performed with NEBNext reagents, the libraries were sequenced on an Illumina HiSeq 2000 with 100+100 nt paired-end reads. To prevent cross-contamination, the mother and child libraries were prepared one month apart and sequenced in separate runs. For each donor, between 500,000 and 2,000,000 distinct TCR beta clonotypes were identified. Naive TCR beta clonotypes were estimated from low-frequency clonotypes matched to each donor's FACS-determined naive share, without sorting.

The clonotype comes from a boy between 5 and 17 years old in good health. The V gene is TRBV10-3 and the J gene is TRBJ2-1; TRBD2 is perhaps the D gene, given 5 matching bases. The specimen sequenced was blood. The sequence in DNA is TGTGCCATCTCCCCCGGGGACAATGAGCAGTTCTTC. Translated, it gives CAISPGDNEQFF.